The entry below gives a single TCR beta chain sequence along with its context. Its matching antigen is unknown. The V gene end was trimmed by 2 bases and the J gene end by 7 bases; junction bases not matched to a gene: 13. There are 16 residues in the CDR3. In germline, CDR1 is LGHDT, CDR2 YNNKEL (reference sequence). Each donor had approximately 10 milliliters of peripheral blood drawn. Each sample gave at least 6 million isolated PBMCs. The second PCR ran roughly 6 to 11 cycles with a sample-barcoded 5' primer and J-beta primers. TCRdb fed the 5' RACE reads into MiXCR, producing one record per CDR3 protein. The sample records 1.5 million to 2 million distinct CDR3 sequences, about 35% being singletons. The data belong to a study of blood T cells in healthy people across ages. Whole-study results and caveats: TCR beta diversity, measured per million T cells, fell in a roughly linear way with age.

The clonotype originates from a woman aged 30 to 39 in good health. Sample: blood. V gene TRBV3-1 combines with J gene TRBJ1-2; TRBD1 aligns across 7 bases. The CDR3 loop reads CASSQHIGTATSGYTF. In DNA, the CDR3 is TGTGCCAGCAGCCAACATATAGGGACAGCCACTAGTGGCTACACCTTC.